Listed below are T cell receptor beta chains from one sample, sequenced in a study of T cell responses to AZD1222 COVID-19 vaccine. Clones were read by immunoSEQ multiplex PCR, and TCRdb kept only the in-frame ones, dropping some. The sample has about 140,000 clones; around 92% are singletons. The sample in question was peripheral blood, obtained on day 0 of AZD1222 vaccination. The source is an adult in good health. The CDR3 runs from the conserved cysteine through the conserved F or W.

v_call: TRBV4-3; j_call: TRBJ2-3; cdr3_aa: CASSQVPGSTDTQYF
v_call: TRBV4-1; j_call: TRBJ1-3; cdr3_aa: CASSLRGQSNPGNTIYF
v_call: TRBV28; j_call: TRBJ1-6; cdr3_aa: CASSFRGDSPLHF
v_call: TRBV9; j_call: TRBJ2-2; cdr3_aa: CASRGPAGGAGELFF
v_call: TRBV19; j_call: TRBJ2-1; cdr3_aa: CASSIGAHSYNEQFF
v_call: TRBV7-8; j_call: TRBJ1-5; cdr3_aa: CASSLMGNQPQHF
v_call: TRBV28; j_call: TRBJ2-3; cdr3_aa: CASSGRSGSPDTQYF
v_call: TRBV5-1; j_call: TRBJ1-4; cdr3_aa: CASSLLQGSEKLFF
v_call: TRBV3-1/TRBV3-2; j_call: TRBJ1-2; cdr3_aa: CASSNNRDSYGYTF
v_call: TRBV27; j_call: TRBJ1-4; cdr3_aa: CASSFQQGEKLFF
v_call: TRBV15; j_call: TRBJ2-5; cdr3_aa: CATSRDVGEWETQYF
v_call: TRBV6-5; j_call: TRBJ1-5; cdr3_aa: CASGPGRNQPQHF
v_call: TRBV7-2; j_call: TRBJ1-2; cdr3_aa: CASSSWTYGYTF
v_call: TRBV6-5; j_call: TRBJ2-7; cdr3_aa: CASSYRAGTRTYEQYF
v_call: TRBV7-9; j_call: TRBJ2-2; cdr3_aa: CASSRLAGGRTGELFF
v_call: TRBV7-9; j_call: TRBJ2-7; cdr3_aa: CASSLHQGIYEQYF
v_call: TRBV28; j_call: TRBJ1-4; cdr3_aa: CATGISAGEKLFF
v_call: TRBV7-9; j_call: TRBJ1-4; cdr3_aa: CASSPNEKLFF
v_call: TRBV28; j_call: TRBJ2-7; cdr3_aa: CASSLFGFEQYF
v_call: TRBV6-5; j_call: TRBJ1-2; cdr3_aa: CASSYGQGWRYGYTF
v_call: TRBV3-1/TRBV3-2; j_call: TRBJ1-2; cdr3_aa: CASSQGTERRDGYTF
v_call: TRBV9; j_call: TRBJ2-3; cdr3_aa: CASSVEGGTGTNTDTQYF
v_call: TRBV10-3; j_call: TRBJ2-4; cdr3_aa: CAISESYIAKNIQYF
v_call: TRBV4-3; j_call: TRBJ1-1; cdr3_aa: CASSQGTGRFAEAFF
v_call: TRBV19; j_call: TRBJ2-2; cdr3_aa: CASSPPQVWYTGELFF
v_call: TRBV5-8; j_call: TRBJ1-1; cdr3_aa: CASRRRGLVEAAEAFF
v_call: TRBV7-8; j_call: TRBJ1-5; cdr3_aa: CASSLGTGFKEPQHF
v_call: TRBV19; j_call: TRBJ1-3; cdr3_aa: CASSILDSTLGNTIYF
v_call: TRBV7-6; j_call: TRBJ2-7; cdr3_aa: CASSSRDSVPLEQYF
v_call: TRBV11-1; j_call: TRBJ1-5; cdr3_aa: CASSQGAGQPQHF
v_call: TRBV7-6; j_call: TRBJ1-6; cdr3_aa: CASSQEHGDSPLHF
v_call: TRBV7-2; j_call: TRBJ2-1; cdr3_aa: CASSPQGTRGYNEQFF
v_call: TRBV5-6; j_call: TRBJ1-1; cdr3_aa: CASSSPYRGNTEAFF
v_call: TRBV7-9; j_call: TRBJ1-6; cdr3_aa: CAVRTGDVLSSYNSPLHF
v_call: TRBV12-3/TRBV12-4; j_call: TRBJ1-5; cdr3_aa: CASSPRTGRPQHF
v_call: TRBV4-3; j_call: TRBJ2-3; cdr3_aa: CASSQQNGADTQYF
v_call: TRBV7-8; j_call: TRBJ2-7; cdr3_aa: CASSSYPSGTEPSTPYEQYF
v_call: TRBV18; j_call: TRBJ2-1; cdr3_aa: CASSPLAGVYNEQFF
v_call: TRBV7-2; j_call: TRBJ2-7; cdr3_aa: CASSLSGYEQYF
v_call: TRBV2; j_call: TRBJ1-5; cdr3_aa: CASKGTWGQPQHF